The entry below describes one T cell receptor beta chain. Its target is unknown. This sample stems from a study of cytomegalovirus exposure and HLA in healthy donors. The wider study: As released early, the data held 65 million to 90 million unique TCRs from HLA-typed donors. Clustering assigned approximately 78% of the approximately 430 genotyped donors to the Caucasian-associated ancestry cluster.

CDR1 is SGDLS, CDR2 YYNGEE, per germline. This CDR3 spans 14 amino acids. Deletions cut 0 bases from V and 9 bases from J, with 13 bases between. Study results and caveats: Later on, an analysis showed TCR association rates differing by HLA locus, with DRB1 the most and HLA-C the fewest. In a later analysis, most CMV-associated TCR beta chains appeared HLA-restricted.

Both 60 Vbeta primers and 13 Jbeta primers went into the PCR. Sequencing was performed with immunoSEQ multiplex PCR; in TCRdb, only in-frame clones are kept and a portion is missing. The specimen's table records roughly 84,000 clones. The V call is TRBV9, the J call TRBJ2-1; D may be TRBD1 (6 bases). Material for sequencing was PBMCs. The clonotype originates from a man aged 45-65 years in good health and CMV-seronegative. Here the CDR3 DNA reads TGTGCCAGCAGCGTAGCTGGTGAGGGGGTTGAGCAGTTCTTC. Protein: CASSVAGEGVEQFF.